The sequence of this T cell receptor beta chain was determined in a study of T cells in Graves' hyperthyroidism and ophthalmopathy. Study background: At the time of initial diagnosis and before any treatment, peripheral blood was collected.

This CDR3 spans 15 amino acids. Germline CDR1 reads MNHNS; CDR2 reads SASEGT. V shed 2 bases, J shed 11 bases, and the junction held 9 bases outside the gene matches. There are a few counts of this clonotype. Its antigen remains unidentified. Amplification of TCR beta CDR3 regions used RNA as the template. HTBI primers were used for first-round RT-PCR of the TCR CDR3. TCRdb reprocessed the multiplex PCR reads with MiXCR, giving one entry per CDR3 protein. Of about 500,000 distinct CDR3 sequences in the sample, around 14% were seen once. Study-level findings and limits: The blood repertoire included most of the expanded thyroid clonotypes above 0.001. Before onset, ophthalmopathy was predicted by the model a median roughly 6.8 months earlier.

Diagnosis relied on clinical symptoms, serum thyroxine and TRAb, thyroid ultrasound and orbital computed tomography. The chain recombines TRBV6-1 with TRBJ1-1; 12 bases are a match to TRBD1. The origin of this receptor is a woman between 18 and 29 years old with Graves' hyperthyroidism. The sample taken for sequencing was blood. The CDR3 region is CASSETTGTGGAAFF. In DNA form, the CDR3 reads TGTGCCAGCAGTGAAACCACCGGGACAGGGGGCGCGGCTTTCTTT.